The 13 T cell receptor beta chains below come from one sample, sequenced in a study of T cells expressing NK-cell markers. TCRdb re-analyzed the 5' RACE reads; it lists each CDR3 protein once, without DNA. The sample totals approximately 420,000 distinct CDR3 sequences. Sample: blood T cells: a sorted CD56 or NKG2C T cell subset, CD4+ or CD8+ T cells, or bulk PBMC T cells (not recorded which). The source of these receptors is a woman aged 45-59 years in good health.

J is TRBJ1-2 and V is TRBV12-3 or TRBV12-4; TCRdb names TRBD1, which stays unverified in the absence of DNA. The CDR3 is made up of 14 amino acids. CDR3 region: CASSQTQVNYGYTF.

Here the CDR3 reads CASSLGQVWSGNTIYF. The V call is TRBV5-1, the J call TRBJ1-3; as DNA is missing, the TRBD1 call by TCRdb cannot be tested. This CDR3 region has 16 residues. Germline V lookup: CDR1 SGHRS, CDR2 YFSETQ.

V usage is TRBV4-1 and J usage is TRBJ2-2. This CDR3 contains 11 residues. Looked up from germline, CDR1 is MGHRA and CDR2 is YSYEKL. The CDR3 reads CASSRDRELFF.

This chain links TRBV2 with TRBJ1-2; TCRdb's assignment of TRBD1 cannot be checked, as there is no DNA. The CDR3 is made up of 11 amino acids. Germline lookup yields CDR1 SNHLY and CDR2 FYNNEI. CDR3 in amino acids: CASSVGARLTF. The full variable domain, in which reference TRBV2 and TRBJ1-2 provide the parts outside the CDR3, is EPEVTQTPSHQVTQMGQEVILRCVPISNHLYFYWYRQILGQKVEFLVSFYNNEISEKSEIFDDQFSVERPDGSNFTLKIRSTKLEDSAMYFCASSVGARLTFGSGTRLTVV.

The gene calls are TRBV21-1 and TRBJ2-1; the TRBD2 assignment by TCRdb is unverifiable without DNA. TRBV21-1 is marked as a pseudogene. The CDR3 length is 14 residues. The CDR3 reads CARGPLAGGREQFF.

The gene calls are TRBV10-3 and TRBJ2-5; TCRdb's D call, TRBD1, is unchecked because there is no DNA. The CDR3 contains 13 residues. The germline gives CDR1 ENHRY, CDR2 SYGVKD. CDR3 residues: CATGTGQKETQYF.

The chain uses TRBV15 and TRBJ2-3. The CDR3 is 16 residues long. CDR1 and CDR2 (germline): LNHNV, YYDKDF (reference sequence). CDR3 amino acids: CATSRDSGSSSDTQYF. Filled out from reference TRBV15 and TRBJ2-3, the complete variable domain reads DAMVIQNPRYQVTQFGKPVTLSCSQTLNHNVMYWYQQKSSQAPKLLFHYYDKDFNNEADTPDNFQSRRPNTSFCFLDIRSPGLGDTAMYLCATSRDSGSSSDTQYFGPGTRLTVL.

The chain links TRBV6-2 or TRBV6-3 to TRBJ2-1; TCRdb proposes TRBD2, but this gene call is untestable without DNA. The CDR3 contains 16 residues. Germline values: CDR1 MNHEY, CDR2 SVGEGT. This CDR3 is CASKTHGLGSYNEQFF.

The V gene is TRBV20-1, the J gene TRBJ2-5; absent DNA, TCRdb's TRBD2 call cannot be checked. Per the germline V gene, CDR1 is DFQATT and CDR2 is SNEGSKA (reference sequence). The CDR3 covers 15 residues. The CDR3 loop reads CSARGTSGRSETQYF.

The V gene is TRBV7-7, the J gene TRBJ2-2. The CDR3 sequence is 14 residues long. Germline lookup yields CDR1 SSHAT and CDR2 FNYEAQ (reference sequence). The CDR3 sequence is CASSLGMNTGELFF.

This chain connects TRBV10-3 to TRBJ1-2; TCRdb returns TRBD1, unconfirmable since there is no DNA. This CDR3 spans 14 amino acids. CDR1 and CDR2 from the germline V gene are ENHRY and SYGVKD. The chain's CDR3 is CAISETGGAYGYTF.

J is TRBJ2-5 and V is TRBV7-3; TCRdb selects TRBD1, and the lack of DNA leaves this call unchecked. This CDR3 has 15 residues. Germline values: CDR1 SGHTA, CDR2 FQGTGA. The CDR3 reads CASSPGWLPQETQYF.

The chain joins TRBV6-4 to TRBJ2-2. CDR3 length: 14 residues. From germline, CDR1 is MRHNA and CDR2 SNTAGT. Here the CDR3 reads CASSDSLLLGELFF.